The clone carrying this TCR beta chain was observed at least ten times. Its specificity is not known. Axillary draining lymph nodes of breast cancer patients supplied the node samples. The entry originates in a study of breast tumors, draining lymph nodes, adjacent tissues. Regarding the study as a whole: Tumors had less TCR diversity than lymph nodes, more than nontumor tissue. Data fit most tumor T cells coming from lymph node, expanding in tumor. Tumor and nontumor repertoires were significantly more similar in luminal-like than in basal-like breast cancer.

Per germline, CDR1 SNHLY and CDR2 FYNNEI. The CDR3 is made up of 12 amino acids. Trimming took 6 bases from V and 7 from J; bases not matched to a gene: 5. One entry per CDR3 protein, called by TCRdb with MiXCR from the multiplex PCR reads. The sample has 150,000 to 200,000 distinct CDR3 sequences, approximately 30% seen once. The J gene is TRBJ1-2, the V gene TRBV2; 7 positions agree with TRBD1. Sequenced: axillary lymph node tissue. The origin of this receptor is a female donor with breast cancer. Some clones in this sample may be carry-over from other donors' samples. The CDR3: CASRIRQGGYTF. CDR3 sequence (DNA): TGTGCCAGCAGAATACGACAGGGTGGCTACACCTTC. The full variable domain, its missing parts supplied by reference TRBV2 and TRBJ1-2, is EPEVTQTPSHQVTQMGQEVILRCVPISNHLYFYWYRQILGQKVEFLVSFYNNEISEKSEIFDDQFSVERPDGSNFTLKIRSTKLEDSAMYFCASRIRQGGYTFGSGTRLTVV.